Below are 30 T cell receptor beta chains sequenced from a single sample in a study of regulatory T cells in long-lasting Graves disease. Time point in this sample: newly diagnosed GD, antithyroid drugs for less than 3 months. PBMC RNA served as the TCR library source. CDR3-region Arm-PCR and iRepertoire HTBI primers produced the TCR beta libraries. TCRdb redid the calling of the multiplex PCR reads with MiXCR, one entry per CDR3 protein. The sample consists of fewer than 400,000 distinct CDR3 sequences, 18% of them appearing once. The sample in question was peripheral blood mononuclear cells (PBMCs), obtained at new diagnosis, from a patient treated with antithyroid drugs. Receptors originate from a female donor with Graves disease.

This clonotype was observed at least ten times. The V call is TRBV11-2, the J call TRBJ2-5; D is uncertain. The CDR3 covers 13 residues. Germline V gene sequence: CDR1 SGHAT, CDR2 FQNNGV. Trimming cost V 6 bases and J 3 bases, with 11 bases left between them. The CDR3 sequence: CASRAVKKETQYF. The CDR3 DNA sequence: TGTGCCAGCAGGGCAGTTAAGAAAGAGACCCAGTACTTC. Combining the CDR3 with reference TRBV11-2 and TRBJ2-5 gives the whole variable domain EAGVAQSPRYKIIEKRQSVAFWCNPISGHATLYWYQQILGQGPKLLIQFQNNGVVDDSQLPKDRFSAERLKGVDSTLKIQPAKLEDSAVYLCASRAVKKETQYFGPGTRLLVL.

This clonotype was detected a few times. The chain is built from TRBV13 and TRBJ2-2, with 7 bases identical to TRBD1. From germline, CDR1 is PRHDT and CDR2 FYEKMQ (reference sequence). V shed 3 bases, J shed 1 base, and the junction held 2 bases outside the gene matches. The CDR3 has 15 amino acids. CDR3 sequence: CASSFGTENTGELFF. CDR3 in DNA: TGTGCCAGCAGCTTTGGGACAGAGAACACCGGGGAGCTGTTTTTT.

This clonotype was counted many times. The rearrangement joins TRBV7-6 to TRBJ2-1, with D possibly being TRBD2 (6 bases). Per the germline V gene, CDR1 is SGHVS and CDR2 is FNYEAQ. The CDR3 runs to 16 residues. V lost 5 bases to trimming and J lost 6 bases, with 20 bases between them. The CDR3 DNA follows: TGTGCCAGCAGCCACCCCCAGGGACTTCCAACCAATGAGCAGTTCTTC. Translation gives CASSHPQGLPTNEQFF.

This clonotype has at least ten counts. This chain links TRBV7-9 with TRBJ2-2, with D unclear. This CDR3 has 15 amino acids. The germline V gene encodes CDR1 SEHNR and CDR2 FQNEAQ (reference sequence). Trimming cost V 3 bases and J 0 bases, with 8 bases left between them. DNA of the CDR3: TGTGCCAGCAGCTTTGCTAGATCGAACACCGGGGAGCTGTTTTTT. Protein sequence: CASSFARSNTGELFF.

This clonotype was seen many times. This chain uses TRBV19 with TRBJ2-1, with 10 bases matching TRBD2. Germline CDR1 is LNHDA and CDR2 is SQIVND (reference sequence). This CDR3 has 17 residues. V trimming: 4 bases; J trimming: 4 bases; junction bases outside the gene matches: 10. The CDR3, as DNA: TGTGCCAGTAGTAGTCGTCATAGCGGGAGGAGATACAATGAGCAGTTCTTC. It codes for CASSSRHSGRRYNEQFF.

At least ten counts were recorded for this clonotype. The J gene is TRBJ2-1, the V gene TRBV18; D uncertain. V was pared by 3 bases and J by 6 bases, with 15 bases between. This CDR3 contains 15 residues. The germline CDR1 and CDR2 sequences are KGHSH and LQKENI. CDR3: CASSPRRFTFNEQFF. In DNA form, the CDR3 reads TGTGCCAGCTCACCTCGCCGCTTTACTTTCAATGAGCAGTTCTTC.

A word on this clonotype: A single base separates this from a much larger clone, so it may be a read error. The CDR3 reads CASTLAEHQETQHF. In DNA form, the CDR3 reads TGTGCCAGCACGCTAGCGGAGCACCAAGAGACCCAGCACTTC. The chain combines TRBV28 with TRBJ2-5; 7 nucleotides line up with TRBD2. The CDR3 extends over 14 amino acids. CDR1 and CDR2 from the germline V gene are MDHEN and SYDVKM.

Details on this clonotype: No conserved phenylalanine or tryptophan is present at the end of the CDR3, so a read error is the likely explanation. This chain's CDR3 is CASSGGADGAKNIQYC. DNA of the CDR3: TGTGCCAGCAGCGGTGGGGCGGACGGGGCCAAAAACATTCAGTACTGC. This chain connects TRBV9 to TRBJ2-4, with D maybe TRBD1 (5 bases). Germline lookup yields CDR1 SGDLS and CDR2 YYNGEE. V was clipped by 3 bases and J by 1 base, with 14 bases between them. The CDR3 length is 16 residues.

The sample holds many counts of this clonotype. CDR3 nucleotides: TGTGCCAGCTCACAACTTAGCGGGAGGGCCTACAATGAGCAGTTCTTC. It encodes CASSQLSGRAYNEQFF. The chain couples TRBV18 to TRBJ2-1; 11 bases line up with TRBD2. Germline CDR1 KGHSH, CDR2 LQKENI. The CDR3 spans 16 residues. Trimming at V came to 4 bases and at J to 2 bases, leaving 4 bases not matched to a gene.

This clonotype was counted at least ten times. The V call is TRBV5-6, the J call TRBJ1-6; D is unresolved. The CDR3 sequence is 10 residues long. Germline V gene data show CDR1 as SGHDT and CDR2 as YYEEEE. Trimming pared 7 bases from V and 15 bases from J, leaving 11 bases between. CDR3 protein: CASAHGNLHF. CDR3 nucleotide sequence: TGTGCCAGCGCCCATGGGAACCTCCACTTT.

On this clonotype: This may be a read error, as it is one base from a much larger clone. V and J are TRBV28 and TRBJ2-3; tentatively, D is TRBD2 (6 bases). V was clipped by 3 bases and J by 0 bases, with 10 bases between them. CDR1 and CDR2 from the germline V gene are MDHEN and SYDVKM. CDR3 length equals 15 residues. This CDR3 reads CASSFGGTSTDTQYF. The CDR3 nucleotides read TGTGCCAGCAGTTTCGGCGGGACTAGCACAGATACGCAGTATTTT.

Many counts were recorded for this clonotype. The J gene is TRBJ2-1, the V gene TRBV12-3 or TRBV12-4; D remains unclear. This CDR3 comprises 11 residues. Deletions cut 3 bases from V and 12 bases from J, with 9 bases between. The CDR3 spells CASSFALGQFF. The CDR3 DNA sequence: TGTGCCAGCAGTTTTGCTCTGGGGCAGTTCTTC.

This clonotype occurred a few times. V and J are TRBV29-1 and TRBJ1-2; possibly TRBD1 for D (5 bases). This CDR3 is built from 14 residues. The V end was cut by 0 bases, the J end by 5 bases, with 13 bases between. Germline loops: CDR1 SQVTM, CDR2 ANQGSEA. The CDR3 here is CSVEDPAGTYGYTF. CDR3 nucleotide sequence: TGCAGCGTTGAAGATCCGGCAGGGACGTATGGCTACACCTTC. The full variable domain, rest sourced from reference TRBV29-1 and TRBJ1-2, is SAVISQKPSRDICQRGTSLTIQCQVDSQVTMMFWYRQQPGQSLTLIATANQGSEATYESGFVIDKFPISRPNLTFSTLTVSNMSPEDSSIYLCSVEDPAGTYGYTFGSGTRLTVV.

This clonotype showed up just a few times. V and J are TRBV11-3 and TRBJ2-1, with 7 bases aligning to TRBD2. The CDR3 has 14 amino acids. Germline V gene sequence: CDR1 SGHNT, CDR2 YENEEA. Unmatched junction bases numbered 8, after V lost 2 bases and J lost 10 bases. The CDR3, as DNA: TGTGCCAGCAGCTTAAATAGTGGGAGGGGAGAGCAGTTCTTC. This gives the protein CASSLNSGRGEQFF.

As concerns this clonotype: A much larger clone sits a single nucleotide away, making a read error possible. The chain has TRBV18 and TRBJ1-2; D is possibly TRBD1 (5 bases). Germline lookup yields CDR1 KGHSH and CDR2 LQKENI. CDR3 length: 15 amino acids. Here the CDR3 reads CANSRRGPTPGGYTF. CDR3 coding DNA: TGTGCCAACTCACGGCGGGGCCCAACTCCAGGGGGCTACACCTTC. Together with reference TRBV18 and TRBJ1-2, the CDR3 gives the full variable domain: NAGVMQNPRHLVRRRGQEARLRCSPMKGHSHVYWYRQLPEEGLKFMVYLQKENIIDESGMPKERFSAEFPKEGPSILRIQQVVRGDSAAYFCANSRRGPTPGGYTFGSGTRLTVV.

This clonotype was detected ten times or more. The chain has TRBV24-1 and TRBJ2-2; D not certain. Trimming pared 1 base from V and 6 bases from J, leaving 11 bases between. This CDR3 is 15 amino acids long. Germline CDR1 and CDR2: KGHDR and SFDVKD. CDR3 amino acids: CATSDFGQPPGELFF. CDR3 nucleotides: TGTGCCACCAGTGATTTCGGGCAGCCTCCCGGGGAGCTGTTTTTT.

The V and J genes are TRBV9 and TRBJ2-5, with 10 bases that match TRBD1. The length of the CDR3 is 15 residues. CDR1 is SGDLS, CDR2 YYNGEE, per germline. V gave up 3 bases and J gave up 5 bases; unmatched junction bases: 7. The CDR3 DNA is TGTGCCAGCAGCGGACAGACAGGGGGCCGGGAGACCCAGTACTTC. Translation gives CASSGQTGGRETQYF.

This clonotype was picked up a small number of times. The junction and the germline gene differ at one end; a read error may be behind it. V is TRBV27 and J is TRBJ1-4; D gene unclear. Germline CDR1 MNHEY, CDR2 SMNVEV (reference sequence). The CDR3 is 14 residues long. This CDR3 is CVSSFKATNEKLFF. The DNA of the CDR3 is TGTGTCAGCAGTTTTAAAGCAACTAATGAAAAACTGTTTTTT.

This clonotype was recorded many times. The CDR3 DNA sequence: TGTGCCAGCAGCCGGAACGGATACAATGAGCAGTTCTTC. Translating gives CASSRNGYNEQFF. The rearrangement links TRBV11-3 to TRBJ2-1; D ambiguous. The germline V gene has CDR1 SGHNT and CDR2 YENEEA. CDR3 length: 13 residues. V was cut by 5 bases and J by 4 bases, with 9 bases left in between.

The gene calls are TRBV10-3 and TRBJ2-3; the match to TRBD2 covers 14 bases. With V trimmed by 6 bases and J by 5 bases, 4 bases remained unmatched. Germline V gene sequence: CDR1 ENHRY, CDR2 SYGVKD. This CDR3 has 15 amino acids. CDR3 in amino acids: CAIRGLAGARDTQYF. DNA of the CDR3: TGTGCCATCAGGGGACTAGCGGGAGCGAGAGATACGCAGTATTTT.

This chain uses TRBV9 with TRBJ1-1, with D unresolved. The CDR3 has 15 residues. With 0 bases removed from V and 6 bases from J, the gap between germline ends came to 15 bases. From germline, CDR1 is SGDLS and CDR2 YYNGEE. CDR3 DNA sequence: TGTGCCAGCAGCGTAGAGCTAGGGCCCTCGGCTGAAGCTTTCTTT. It codes for CASSVELGPSAEAFF.

V usage is TRBV28 and J usage is TRBJ2-5, with 7 nucleotides matching TRBD1. Germline assignment: CDR1 MDHEN and CDR2 SYDVKM. The trim removed 1 base at V and 5 bases at J, leaving 7 bases unmatched. The CDR3 runs 15 residues. CDR3 in amino acids: CASSLYRGTSETQYF. CDR3 sequence (DNA): TGTGCCAGCAGTTTATACAGGGGTACTTCGGAGACCCAGTACTTC.

A note on this clonotype: A much larger clone differs from this one at a single base, so this may be a read error. V usage is TRBV11-2 and J usage is TRBJ2-7, with 7 positions matching TRBD1. The V segment lost 8 bases and the J segment 9 bases; nucleotides outside the gene matches: 16. From germline, CDR1 is SGHAT and CDR2 FQNNGV. The CDR3 sequence is 14 residues long. CDR3 coding DNA: TGTGCCAGCTGCCACAGTCGACAGGGCCCAGGGCAGTACTTC. The encoded protein is CASCHSRQGPGQYF.

The chain combines TRBV15 with TRBJ1-2; possible D gene TRBD1, 5 bases. The V end lost 1 base, the J end lost 2 bases, and 11 bases lay between the germline ends. The CDR3 is made up of 15 amino acids. Germline CDR1 LNHNV, CDR2 YYDKDF (reference sequence). The CDR3 DNA is TGTGCCACCAGCAGAGGACAGATACCAAACTATGGCTACACCTTC. This translates into CATSRGQIPNYGYTF.

This clonotype was seen at least ten times. This chain connects TRBV12-3 or TRBV12-4 to TRBJ2-7, with 9 bases identical to TRBD1. After removal of 1 base from V and 5 bases from J, the junction contained 6 bases not matched to a gene. The CDR3 runs to 15 residues. CDR3 residues: CASSLGQGEYDEQYF. Written as DNA, the CDR3 is TGTGCCAGCAGTTTAGGACAGGGGGAGTACGACGAGCAGTACTTC.

In its sample, this clonotype was seen many times. The V gene is TRBV30, the J gene TRBJ1-2; D is undetermined. V was pared by 2 bases and J by 8 bases, with 12 bases between. Germline V gene data show CDR1 as GTSNPN and CDR2 as SVGIG (reference sequence). There are 12 residues in the CDR3. DNA of the CDR3: TGTGCCTGGAGTTCAACGCCGCAAGGCTACACCTTC. Its translation: CAWSSTPQGYTF.

This clonotype was recorded many times. The rearrangement joins TRBV27 to TRBJ2-7; 9 bases match TRBD2. The CDR3 consists of 15 residues. Germline V gene data show CDR1 as MNHEY and CDR2 as SMNVEV (reference sequence). J gave up 2 bases and V 2 bases, and 4 bases lay outside the gene matches. This chain's CDR3 is CASSLGGRATYEQYF. The CDR3 DNA sequence: TGTGCCAGCAGTTTAGGCGGGAGGGCCACCTACGAGCAGTACTTC.

This clonotype was found many times. The V gene is TRBV7-2, the J gene TRBJ2-3; TRBD2 matches 7 bases. This CDR3 region has 14 residues. J lost 6 bases, V lost 5 bases, and 8 bases had no gene match. Germline values: CDR1 SGHTA, CDR2 FQGNSA. In nucleotides, the CDR3 is TGTGCCAGCAGCCCCGGGACTATTCTGGATACGCAGTATTTT. It specifies CASSPGTILDTQYF.

This chain connects TRBV5-1 to TRBJ2-3, with TRBD1 identical over 8 bases. J gave up 3 bases and V 2 bases, and 5 bases lay outside the gene matches. The CDR3 contains 15 residues. Germline loops: CDR1 SGHRS, CDR2 YFSETQ. CDR3 DNA: TGCGCCAGCAGCTTAAGAGGACAGGGTACAGATACGCAGTATTTT. Translated, it gives CASSLRGQGTDTQYF.

This clonotype was picked up many times. The rearrangement links TRBV28 to TRBJ2-1, with 12 bases identical to TRBD2. V lost 5 bases to trimming and J lost 0 bases; unmatched junction nucleotides: 8. Germline loops: CDR1 MDHEN, CDR2 SYDVKM. CDR3 size: 18 residues. The CDR3 DNA reads as TGTGCCAGCAGTCAATGGACTAGCGGGATCCTCTCCTACAATGAGCAGTTCTTC. It encodes CASSQWTSGILSYNEQFF.